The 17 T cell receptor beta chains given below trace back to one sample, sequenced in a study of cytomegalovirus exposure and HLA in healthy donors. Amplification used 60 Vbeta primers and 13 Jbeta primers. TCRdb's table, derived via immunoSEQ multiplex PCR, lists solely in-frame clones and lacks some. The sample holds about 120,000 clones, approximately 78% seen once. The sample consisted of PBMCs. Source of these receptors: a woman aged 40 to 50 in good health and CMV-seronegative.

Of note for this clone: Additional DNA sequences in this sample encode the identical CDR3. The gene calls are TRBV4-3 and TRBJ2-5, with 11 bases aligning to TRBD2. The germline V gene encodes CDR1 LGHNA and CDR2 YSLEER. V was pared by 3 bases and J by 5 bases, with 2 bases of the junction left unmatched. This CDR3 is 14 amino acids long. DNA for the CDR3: TGCGCCAGCAGCCAGCGACTAGCGGGGGAGACCCAGTACTTC. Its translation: CASSQRLAGETQYF.

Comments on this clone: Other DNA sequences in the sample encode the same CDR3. This chain's CDR3 is CASSLRQGDGYTF. For the CDR3, the DNA is TGTGCCAGCAGCTTGAGACAGGGAGATGGCTACACCTTC. The chain uses TRBV5-6 and TRBJ1-2, with 7 bases identical to TRBD1. With V trimmed by 1 base and J by 6 bases, 3 bases remained unmatched. Germline CDR1 and CDR2: SGHDT and YYEEEE. CDR3 length: 13 residues.

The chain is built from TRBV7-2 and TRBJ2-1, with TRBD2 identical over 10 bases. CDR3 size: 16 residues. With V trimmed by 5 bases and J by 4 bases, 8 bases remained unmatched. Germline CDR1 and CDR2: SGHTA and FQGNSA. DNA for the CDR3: TGTGCCAGCAGCCCCCGGGCTAGCGGGAGATACAATGAGCAGTTCTTC. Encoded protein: CASSPRASGRYNEQFF.

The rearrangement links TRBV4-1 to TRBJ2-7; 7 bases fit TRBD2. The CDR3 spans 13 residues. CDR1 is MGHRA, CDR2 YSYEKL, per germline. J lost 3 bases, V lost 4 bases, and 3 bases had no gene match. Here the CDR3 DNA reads TGCGCCAGCAGCCCAGTAGCGGGCTACGAGCAGTACTTC. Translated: CASSPVAGYEQYF.

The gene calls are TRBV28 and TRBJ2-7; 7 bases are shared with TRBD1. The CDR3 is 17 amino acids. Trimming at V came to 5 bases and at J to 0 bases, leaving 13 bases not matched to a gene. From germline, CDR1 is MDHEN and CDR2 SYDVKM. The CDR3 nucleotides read TGTGCCAGCAGTCATGGGGCCGGGACAGCAATCTCCTACGAGCAGTACTTC. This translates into CASSHGAGTAISYEQYF.

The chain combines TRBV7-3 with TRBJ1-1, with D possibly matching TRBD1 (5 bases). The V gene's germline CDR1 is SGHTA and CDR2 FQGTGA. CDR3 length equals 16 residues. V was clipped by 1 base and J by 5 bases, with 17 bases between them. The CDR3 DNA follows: TGTGCCAGCAGCTTAAATAGGGCAGGGAGGAATACTGAAGCTTTCTTT. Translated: CASSLNRAGRNTEAFF.

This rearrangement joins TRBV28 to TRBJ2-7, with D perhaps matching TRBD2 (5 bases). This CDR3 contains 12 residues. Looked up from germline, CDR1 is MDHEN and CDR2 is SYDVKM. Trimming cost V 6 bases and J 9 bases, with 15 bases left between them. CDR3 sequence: CASSPPGKVQYF. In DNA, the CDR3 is TGTGCCAGCAGCCCCCCCGGGAAGGTGCAGTACTTC.

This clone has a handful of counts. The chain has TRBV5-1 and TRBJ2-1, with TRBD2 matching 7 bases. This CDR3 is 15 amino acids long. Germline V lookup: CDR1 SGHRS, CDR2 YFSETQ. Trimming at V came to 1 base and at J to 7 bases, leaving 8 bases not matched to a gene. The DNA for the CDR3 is TGCGCCAGCAGCTTGTGGGGGGGAGTAGGGAATGAGCAGTTCTTC. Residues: CASSLWGGVGNEQFF.

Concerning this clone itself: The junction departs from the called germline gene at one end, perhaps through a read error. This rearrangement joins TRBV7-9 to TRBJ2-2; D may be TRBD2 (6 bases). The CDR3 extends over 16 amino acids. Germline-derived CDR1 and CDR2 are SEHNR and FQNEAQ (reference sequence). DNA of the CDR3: TGTTCCAGCAGCTCCCACTGGGGGGAGACCACCGGGGAGCTGTTTTTT. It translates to CSSSSHWGETTGELFF.

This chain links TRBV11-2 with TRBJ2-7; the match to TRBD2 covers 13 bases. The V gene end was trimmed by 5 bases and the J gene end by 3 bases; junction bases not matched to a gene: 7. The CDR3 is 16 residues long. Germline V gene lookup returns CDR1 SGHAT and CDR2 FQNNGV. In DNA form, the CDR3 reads TGTGCCAGCAGCAGAGGGGGACTAGCGGGAATCTACGAGCAGTACTTC. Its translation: CASSRGGLAGIYEQYF.

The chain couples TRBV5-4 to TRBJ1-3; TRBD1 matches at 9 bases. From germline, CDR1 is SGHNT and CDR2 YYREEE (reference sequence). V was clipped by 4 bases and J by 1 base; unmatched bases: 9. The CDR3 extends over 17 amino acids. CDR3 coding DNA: TGTGCCAGCAGCAAGGGACAGGGATCTAGGTCTGGAAACACCATATATTTT. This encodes CASSKGQGSRSGNTIYF.

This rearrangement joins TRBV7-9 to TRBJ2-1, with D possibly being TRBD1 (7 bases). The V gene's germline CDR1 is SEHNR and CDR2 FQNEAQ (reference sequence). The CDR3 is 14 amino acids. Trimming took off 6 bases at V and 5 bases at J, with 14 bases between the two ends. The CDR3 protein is CASSSQGGNNEQFF. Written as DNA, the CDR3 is TGTGCCAGCAGTTCCCAGGGGGGAAACAATGAGCAGTTCTTC.

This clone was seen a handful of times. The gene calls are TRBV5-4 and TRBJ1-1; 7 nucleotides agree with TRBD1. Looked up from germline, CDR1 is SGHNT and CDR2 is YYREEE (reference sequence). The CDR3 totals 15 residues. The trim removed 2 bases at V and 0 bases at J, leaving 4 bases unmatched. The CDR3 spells CASSFGTAMNTEAFF. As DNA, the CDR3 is TGTGCCAGCAGCTTTGGGACAGCTATGAACACTGAAGCTTTCTTT. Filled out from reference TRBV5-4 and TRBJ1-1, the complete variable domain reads ETGVTQSPTHLIKTRGQQVTLRCSSQSGHNTVSWYQQALGQGPQFIFQYYREEENGRGNFPPRFSGLQFPNYSSELNVNALELDDSALYLCASSFGTAMNTEAFFGQGTRLTVV.

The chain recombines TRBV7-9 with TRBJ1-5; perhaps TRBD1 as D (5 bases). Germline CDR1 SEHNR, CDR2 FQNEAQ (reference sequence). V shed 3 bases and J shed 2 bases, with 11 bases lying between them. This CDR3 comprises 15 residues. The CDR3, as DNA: TGTGCCAGCAGCTTGGGGACTTGGGGCAATCAGCCCCAGCATTTT. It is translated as CASSLGTWGNQPQHF.

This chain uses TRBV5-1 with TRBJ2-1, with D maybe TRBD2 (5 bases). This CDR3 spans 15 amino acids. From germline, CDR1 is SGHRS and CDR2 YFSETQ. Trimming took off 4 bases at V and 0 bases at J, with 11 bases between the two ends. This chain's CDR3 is CASSQRTYSYNEQFF. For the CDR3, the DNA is TGCGCCAGCAGCCAACGGACTTACTCCTACAATGAGCAGTTCTTC.

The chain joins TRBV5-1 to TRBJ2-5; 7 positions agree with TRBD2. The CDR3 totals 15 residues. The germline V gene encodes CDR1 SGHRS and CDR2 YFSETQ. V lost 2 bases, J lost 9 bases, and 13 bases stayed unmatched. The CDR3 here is CASSFSSPGGKAQYF. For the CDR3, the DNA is TGCGCCAGCAGCTTCTCAAGCCCGGGGGGAAAGGCCCAGTACTTC.

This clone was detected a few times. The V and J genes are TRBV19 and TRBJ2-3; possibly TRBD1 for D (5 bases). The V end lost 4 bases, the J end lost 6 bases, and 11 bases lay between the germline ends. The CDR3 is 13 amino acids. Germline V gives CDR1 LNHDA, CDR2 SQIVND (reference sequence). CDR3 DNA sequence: TGTGCCAGTAGTAAAGGGGCTGTGGATACGCAGTATTTT. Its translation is CASSKGAVDTQYF.